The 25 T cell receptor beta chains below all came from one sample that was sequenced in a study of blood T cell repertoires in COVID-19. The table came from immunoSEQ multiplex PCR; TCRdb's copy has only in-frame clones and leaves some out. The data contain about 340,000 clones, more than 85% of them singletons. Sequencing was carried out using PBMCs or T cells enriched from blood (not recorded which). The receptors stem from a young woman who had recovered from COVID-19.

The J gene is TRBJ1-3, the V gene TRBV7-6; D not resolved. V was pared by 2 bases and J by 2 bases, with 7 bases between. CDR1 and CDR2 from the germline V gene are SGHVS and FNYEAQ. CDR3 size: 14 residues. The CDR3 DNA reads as TGTGCCAGCAGCTTATGGCAGGCTGGAAACACCATATATTTT. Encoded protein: CASSLWQAGNTIYF. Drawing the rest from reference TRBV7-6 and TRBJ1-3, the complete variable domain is GAGVSQSPRYKVTKRGQDVALRCDPISGHVSLYWYRQALGQGPEFLTYFNYEAQQDKSGLPNDRFSAERPEGSISTLTIQRTEQRDSAMYRCASSLWQAGNTIYFGEGSWLTVV.

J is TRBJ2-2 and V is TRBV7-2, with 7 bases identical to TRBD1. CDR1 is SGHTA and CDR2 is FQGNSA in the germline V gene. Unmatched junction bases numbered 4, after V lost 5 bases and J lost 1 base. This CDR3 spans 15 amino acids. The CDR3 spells CASSIRQGNTGELFF. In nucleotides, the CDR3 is TGTGCCAGCAGCATAAGACAGGGGAACACCGGGGAGCTGTTTTTT.

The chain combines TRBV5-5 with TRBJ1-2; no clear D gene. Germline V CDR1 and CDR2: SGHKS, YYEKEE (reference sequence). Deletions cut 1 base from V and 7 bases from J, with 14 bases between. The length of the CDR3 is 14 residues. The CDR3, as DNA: TGTGCCAGCAGCTTGCCTCGGTCGTTTGGTGGCTACACCTTC. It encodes CASSLPRSFGGYTF.

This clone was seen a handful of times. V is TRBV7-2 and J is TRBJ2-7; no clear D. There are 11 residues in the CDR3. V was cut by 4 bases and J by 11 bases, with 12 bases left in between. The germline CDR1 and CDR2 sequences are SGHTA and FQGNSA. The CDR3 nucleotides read TGTGCCAGCAGCTATGGCCATATGAAGTACTTC. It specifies CASSYGHMKYF.

The CDR3: CASSRGTGMNEKLFF. Here the CDR3 DNA reads TGTGCCAGCTCACGGGGAACAGGGATGAATGAAAAACTGTTTTTT. This sequence joins TRBV18 and TRBJ1-4; TRBD1 is a possible D gene (6 bases). This CDR3 comprises 15 residues. V was trimmed by 4 bases and J by 5 bases, leaving 14 bases between them. Looked up from germline, CDR1 is KGHSH and CDR2 is LQKENI. Full variable domain (outside the CDR3, taken from reference TRBV18 and TRBJ1-4): NAGVMQNPRHLVRRRGQEARLRCSPMKGHSHVYWYRQLPEEGLKFMVYLQKENIIDESGMPKERFSAEFPKEGPSILRIQQVVRGDSAAYFCASSRGTGMNEKLFFGSGTQLSVL.

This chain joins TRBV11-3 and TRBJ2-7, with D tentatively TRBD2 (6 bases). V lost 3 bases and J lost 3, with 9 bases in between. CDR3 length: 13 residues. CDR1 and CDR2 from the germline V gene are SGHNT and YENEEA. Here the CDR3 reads CASSFRGYYEQYF. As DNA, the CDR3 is TGTGCCAGCAGCTTTCGGGGGTACTACGAGCAGTACTTC. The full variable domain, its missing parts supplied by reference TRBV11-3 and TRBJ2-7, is EAGVVQSPRYKIIEKKQPVAFWCNPISGHNTLYWYLQNLGQGPELLIRYENEEAVDDSQLPKDRFSAERLKGVDSTLKIQPAELGDSAVYLCASSFRGYYEQYFGPGTRLTVT.

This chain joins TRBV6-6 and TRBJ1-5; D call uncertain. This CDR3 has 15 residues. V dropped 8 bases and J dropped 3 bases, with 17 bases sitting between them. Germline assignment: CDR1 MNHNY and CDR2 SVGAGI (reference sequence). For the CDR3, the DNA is TGTGCCAGCTCTTATGCCCCGGGTGTCAATCAGCCCCAGCATTTT. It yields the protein CASSYAPGVNQPQHF.

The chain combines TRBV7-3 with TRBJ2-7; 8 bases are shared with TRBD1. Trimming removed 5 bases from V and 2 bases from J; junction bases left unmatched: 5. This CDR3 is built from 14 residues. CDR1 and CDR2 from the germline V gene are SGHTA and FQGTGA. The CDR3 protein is CASSPDRGPYEQYF. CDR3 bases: TGTGCCAGCAGCCCCGACAGGGGCCCCTACGAGCAGTACTTC. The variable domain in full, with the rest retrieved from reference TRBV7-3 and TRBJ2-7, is GAGVSQTPSNKVTEKGKYVELRCDPISGHTALYWYRQSLGQGPEFLIYFQGTGAADDSGLPNDRFFAVRPEGSVSTLKIQRTERGDSAVYLCASSPDRGPYEQYFGPGTRLTVT.

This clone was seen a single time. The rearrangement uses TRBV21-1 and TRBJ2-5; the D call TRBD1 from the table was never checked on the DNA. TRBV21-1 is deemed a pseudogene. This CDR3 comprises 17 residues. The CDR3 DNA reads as TGTGCCAGCAGCAAAGGAATAGGGGACAGAATCAAAGAGACCCAGTACTTC. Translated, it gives CASSKGIGDRIKETQYF.

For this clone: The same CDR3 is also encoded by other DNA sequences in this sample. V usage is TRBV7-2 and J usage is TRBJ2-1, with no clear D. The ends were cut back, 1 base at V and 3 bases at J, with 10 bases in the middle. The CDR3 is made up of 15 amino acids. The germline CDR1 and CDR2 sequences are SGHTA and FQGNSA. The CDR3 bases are TGTGCCAGCAGCTTAGTTGGCGGTGACTACAATGAGCAGTTCTTC. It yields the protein CASSLVGGDYNEQFF.

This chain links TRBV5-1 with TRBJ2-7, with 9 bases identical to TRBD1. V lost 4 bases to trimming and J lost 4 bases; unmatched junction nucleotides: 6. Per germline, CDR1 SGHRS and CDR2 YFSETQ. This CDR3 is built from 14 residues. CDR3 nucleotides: TGCGCCAGCAGCCCCCGGGACAGGGCGTACGAGCAGTACTTC. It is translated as CASSPRDRAYEQYF.

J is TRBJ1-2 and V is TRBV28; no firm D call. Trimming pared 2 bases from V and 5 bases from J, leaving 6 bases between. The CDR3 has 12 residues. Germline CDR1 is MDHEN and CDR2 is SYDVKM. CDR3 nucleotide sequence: TGTGCCAGCAGTTTAGCTCAGTATGGCTACACCTTC. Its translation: CASSLAQYGYTF.

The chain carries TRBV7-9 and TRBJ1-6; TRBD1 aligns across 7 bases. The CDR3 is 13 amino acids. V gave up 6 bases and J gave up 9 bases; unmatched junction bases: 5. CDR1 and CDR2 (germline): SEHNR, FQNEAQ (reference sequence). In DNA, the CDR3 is TGTGCCAGCAGTGCCGACAGGGCTTCACCCCTCCACTTT. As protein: CASSADRASPLHF.

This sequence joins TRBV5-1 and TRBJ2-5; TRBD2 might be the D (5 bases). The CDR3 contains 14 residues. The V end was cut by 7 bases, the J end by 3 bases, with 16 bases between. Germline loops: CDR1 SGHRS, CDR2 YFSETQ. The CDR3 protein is CASYTGSVKETQYF. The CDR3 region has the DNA TGCGCCAGCTATACGGGGAGTGTTAAAGAGACCCAGTACTTC.

CDR3 in DNA: TGTGCCAGCAGTGAGCGGGGGGCGAACACTGAAGCTTTCTTT. Translating gives CASSERGANTEAFF. This chain uses TRBV6-1 with TRBJ1-1; D possibly corresponds to TRBD1 (6 bases). The CDR3 length is 14 residues. CDR1 and CDR2 (germline): MNHNS, SASEGT. The V end was cut by 3 bases, the J end by 1 base, with 9 bases between.

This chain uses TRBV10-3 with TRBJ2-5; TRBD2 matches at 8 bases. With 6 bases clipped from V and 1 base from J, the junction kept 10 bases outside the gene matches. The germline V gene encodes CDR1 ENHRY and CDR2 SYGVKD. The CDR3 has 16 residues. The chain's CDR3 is CAISRGFGGAQETQYF. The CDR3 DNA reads TGTGCCATCAGCCGAGGATTCGGGGGGGCCCAAGAGACCCAGTACTTC.

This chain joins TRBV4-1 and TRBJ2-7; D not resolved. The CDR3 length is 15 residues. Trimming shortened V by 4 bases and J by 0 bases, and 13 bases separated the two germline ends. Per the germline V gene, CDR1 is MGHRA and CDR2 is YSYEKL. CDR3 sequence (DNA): TGCGCCAGCAGCCGCCTCTCAGACTTCTCCTACGAGCAGTACTTC. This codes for CASSRLSDFSYEQYF.

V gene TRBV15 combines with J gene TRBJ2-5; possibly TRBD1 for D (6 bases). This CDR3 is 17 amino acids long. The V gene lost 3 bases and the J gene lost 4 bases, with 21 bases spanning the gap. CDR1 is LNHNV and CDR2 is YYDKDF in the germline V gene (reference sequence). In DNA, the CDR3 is TGTGCCACCAGCAGGGGAGACAGGTTTCGTGGCGGAGAGACCCAGTACTTC. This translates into CATSRGDRFRGGETQYF.

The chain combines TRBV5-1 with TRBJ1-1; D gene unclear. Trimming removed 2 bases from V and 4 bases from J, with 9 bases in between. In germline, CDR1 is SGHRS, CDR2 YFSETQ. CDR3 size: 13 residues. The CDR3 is CASSLKGGTEAFF. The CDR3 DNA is TGCGCCAGCAGCTTAAAGGGAGGCACTGAAGCTTTCTTT.

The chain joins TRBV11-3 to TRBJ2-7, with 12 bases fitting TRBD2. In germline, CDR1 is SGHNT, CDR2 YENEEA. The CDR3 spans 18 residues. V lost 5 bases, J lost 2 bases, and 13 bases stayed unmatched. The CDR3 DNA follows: TGTGCCAGCAGCACCATTCCTTGGACTAGCGGGGCCGCCTACGAGCAGTACTTC. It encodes CASSTIPWTSGAAYEQYF.

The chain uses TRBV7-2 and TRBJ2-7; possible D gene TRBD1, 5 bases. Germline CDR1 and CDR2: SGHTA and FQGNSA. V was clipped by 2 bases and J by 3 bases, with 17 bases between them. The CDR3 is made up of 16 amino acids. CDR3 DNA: TGTGCCAGCAGCTTATTTATGGGGCAGGCCCGCTACGAGCAGTACTTC. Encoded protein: CASSLFMGQARYEQYF.

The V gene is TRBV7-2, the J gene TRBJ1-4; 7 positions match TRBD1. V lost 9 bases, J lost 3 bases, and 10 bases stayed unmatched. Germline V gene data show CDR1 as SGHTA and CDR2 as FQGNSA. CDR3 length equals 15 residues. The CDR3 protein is CASRKTGTANEKLFF. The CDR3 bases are TGTGCCAGTCGAAAGACAGGGACTGCTAATGAAAAACTGTTTTTT.

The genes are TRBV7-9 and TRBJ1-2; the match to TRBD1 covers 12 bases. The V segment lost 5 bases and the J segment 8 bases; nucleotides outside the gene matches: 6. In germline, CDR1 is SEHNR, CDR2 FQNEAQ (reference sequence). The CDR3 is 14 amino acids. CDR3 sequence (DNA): TGTGCCAGCAGCCCCGGGACAGGGGGCTGGGGCTACACCTTC. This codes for CASSPGTGGWGYTF.

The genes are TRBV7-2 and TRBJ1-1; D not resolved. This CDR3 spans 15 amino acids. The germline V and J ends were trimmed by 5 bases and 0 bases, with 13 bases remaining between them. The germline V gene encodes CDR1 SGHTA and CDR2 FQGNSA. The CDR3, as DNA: TGTGCCAGCAGCCCTTATAAGCAAATGAACACTGAAGCTTTCTTT. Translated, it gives CASSPYKQMNTEAFF.

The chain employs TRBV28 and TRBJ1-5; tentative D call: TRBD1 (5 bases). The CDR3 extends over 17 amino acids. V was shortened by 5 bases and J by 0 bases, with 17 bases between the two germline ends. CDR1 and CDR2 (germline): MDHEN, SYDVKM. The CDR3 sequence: CASSPRDFRHSNQPQHF. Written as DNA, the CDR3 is TGTGCCAGCAGTCCAAGGGACTTTCGTCATAGCAATCAGCCCCAGCATTTT. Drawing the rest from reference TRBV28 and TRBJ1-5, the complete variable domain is DVKVTQSSRYLVKRTGEKVFLECVQDMDHENMFWYRQDPGLGLRLIYFSYDVKMKEKGDIPEGYSVSREKKERFSLILESASTNQTSMYLCASSPRDFRHSNQPQHFGDGTRLSIL.